The clone carrying this T cell receptor beta chain was counted only a few times. The data belong to a study of T cells in Graves' hyperthyroidism and ophthalmopathy. RNA transcripts gave rise to amplified TCR beta CDR3 regions. In the first-round RT-PCR of the TCR CDR3, the HTBI primer set was used. TCRdb reanalysed the multiplex PCR reads using MiXCR and keeps one entry per CDR3 protein. The sample contains about 360,000 distinct CDR3 sequences, under 15% of which appear only once. Not enrolled were patients with uncontrolled infection, other autoimmune disease, pregnancy or lactation. The authors took PBMCs from over 8.5 ml fresh peripheral blood. Trimming cost V 3 bases and J 0 bases, with 12 bases left between them. Looked up from germline, CDR1 is KGHSH and CDR2 is LQKENI. This CDR3 has 16 residues.

This TCR was sampled from a woman under 30 with Graves' hyperthyroidism. The chain joins TRBV18 to TRBJ1-5, with D unclear. Sequenced: blood. The CDR3 region is CASSPGRSYSNQPQHF. The CDR3 DNA follows: TGTGCCAGCTCACCCGGACGGTCTTATAGCAATCAGCCCCAGCATTTT.